The source of this T cell receptor (beta chain) is a study of CXCR3-negative and CXCR3-positive naive CD8 T cells. Study context: Sequencing gave 120 million to 150 million TRB reads overall, about 1.5 +/- 0.3 million per library. Findings of the study overall: Naive CXCR3-positive and CXCR3-negative cells shared similar TRBV-TRBJ usage, unlike memory cells. Against CXCR3-negative naive cells, CXCR3-positive naive cells showed more hydrophobic TRB CDR3s.

Naive CD8+ T cells showed CD45RO-CCR7+CD27+CD95-. Remarks on this clonotype: Antigen: not known.

It was by 5' RACE with UMI labels that the TRB cDNA libraries were prepared. TCRdb reprocessed the 5' RACE reads, keeping one entry per CDR3 protein, no DNA. The sample includes roughly 93,000 distinct CDR3 sequences. Sequences were obtained from naive CXCR3+ CD8+ T cells from blood. The subset: CD45RO-CCR7+CD27+CD95- naive CD8+ T cells expressing CXCR3 (TNR3+). This receptor was taken from a human donor in good health. Some clones in this sample may be carry-over from other donors' samples.

CDR3 sequence: CASSEPQGAEPFEAFF. The chain is built from TRBV7-9 and TRBJ1-1; TCRdb picks TRBD1, but there is no DNA to check that call. The CDR3 sequence is 16 residues long. Germline lookup yields CDR1 SEHNR and CDR2 FQNEAQ (reference sequence).